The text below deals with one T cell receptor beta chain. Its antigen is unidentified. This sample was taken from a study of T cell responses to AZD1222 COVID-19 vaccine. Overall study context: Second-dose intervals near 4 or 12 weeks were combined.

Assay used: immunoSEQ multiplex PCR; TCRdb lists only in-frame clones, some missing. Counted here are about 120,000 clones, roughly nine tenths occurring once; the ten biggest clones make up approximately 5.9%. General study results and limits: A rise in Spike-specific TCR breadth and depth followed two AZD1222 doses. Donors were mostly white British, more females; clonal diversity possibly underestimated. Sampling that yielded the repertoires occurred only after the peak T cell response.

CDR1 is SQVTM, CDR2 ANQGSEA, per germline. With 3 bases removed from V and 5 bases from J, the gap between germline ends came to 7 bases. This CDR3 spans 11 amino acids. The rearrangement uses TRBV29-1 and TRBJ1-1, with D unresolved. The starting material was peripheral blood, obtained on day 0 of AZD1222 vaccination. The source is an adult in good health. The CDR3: CSVDEGTEAFF. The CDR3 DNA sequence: TGCAGCGTTGATGAAGGAACTGAAGCTTTCTTT.